This T cell receptor beta chain stems from a study of CD8 T cells in Susac syndrome. Germline loops: CDR1 DFQATT, CDR2 SNEGSKA (reference sequence). Trimming pared 0 bases from V and 6 bases from J, leaving 26 bases between. The CDR3 has 19 amino acids. Reverse transcription of about 0.45 to 1 ug RNA was performed with random hexamers. Each CDR3 protein gets one entry after TCRdb re-called the immunoSEQ multiplex PCR reads with MiXCR. This table holds approximately 300,000 distinct CDR3 sequences, 75% to 85% found once. This chain uses TRBV20-1 with TRBJ1-4, with a weak D call TRBD1 (6 bases). Sequenced input: CD8+ T cells from PBMCs. The clonotype originates from a human donor with multiple sclerosis. CDR3 DNA: TGCAGTGCTAGAGATACTCGGGACACTTACAAACTTAACTATGAAAAACTGTTTTTT. Translation: CSARDTRDTYKLNYEKLFF.